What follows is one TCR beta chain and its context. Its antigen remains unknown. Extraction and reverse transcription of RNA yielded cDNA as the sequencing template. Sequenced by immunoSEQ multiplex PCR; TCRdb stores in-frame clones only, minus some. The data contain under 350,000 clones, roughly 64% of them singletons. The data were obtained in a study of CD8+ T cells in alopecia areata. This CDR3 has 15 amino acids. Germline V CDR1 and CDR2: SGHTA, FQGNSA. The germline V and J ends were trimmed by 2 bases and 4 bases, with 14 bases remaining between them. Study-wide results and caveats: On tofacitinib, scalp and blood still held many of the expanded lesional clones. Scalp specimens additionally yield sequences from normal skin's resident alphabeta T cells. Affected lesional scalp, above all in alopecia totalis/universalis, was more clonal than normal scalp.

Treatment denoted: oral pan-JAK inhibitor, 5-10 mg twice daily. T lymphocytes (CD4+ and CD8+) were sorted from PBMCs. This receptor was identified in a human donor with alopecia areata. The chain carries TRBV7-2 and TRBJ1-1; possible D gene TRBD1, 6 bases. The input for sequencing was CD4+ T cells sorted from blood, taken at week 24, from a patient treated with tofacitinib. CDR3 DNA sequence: TGTGCCAGCAGCTTACCCTACAGGGTCGGCACTGAAGCTTTCTTT. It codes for CASSLPYRVGTEAFF.